A single sample gave rise to the 32 T cell receptor beta chains below, sequenced in a study of cytomegalovirus exposure and HLA in healthy donors. Amplification used 60 Vbeta primers and 13 Jbeta primers. Some clones are missing from TCRdb's copy, which holds only in-frame ones; the method was immunoSEQ multiplex PCR. The repertoire consists of over 100,000 clones, with about four fifths occurring once and the leading ten covering 0.9% to 1.2%. The sample comprised PBMCs. The source of these receptors is a male donor in good health and CMV-seronegative.

Written as DNA, the CDR3 is TGTGCCAGCGGGAGTAGCGGGGGGGCCTCAGATACGCAGTATTTT. This sequence encodes CASGSSGGASDTQYF. This chain uses TRBV6-1 with TRBJ2-3; TRBD2 agrees at 11 bases. Germline CDR1 is MNHNS and CDR2 is SASEGT. This CDR3 spans 15 amino acids. Unmatched junction bases numbered 8, after V lost 8 bases and J lost 4 bases.

The V gene is TRBV5-1, the J gene TRBJ2-2; no clear D gene. V was cut by 0 bases and J by 3 bases, with 9 bases left in between. The CDR3 covers 15 residues. Per germline, CDR1 SGHRS and CDR2 YFSETQ. The CDR3 loop is CASSLDNPDTGELFF. Here the CDR3 DNA reads TGCGCCAGCAGCTTGGATAACCCGGACACCGGGGAGCTGTTTTTT.

The chain employs TRBV9 and TRBJ1-2, with 8 positions matching TRBD1. The CDR3 spans 16 residues. With 3 bases clipped from V and 4 bases from J, the junction kept 11 bases outside the gene matches. Germline V gene sequence: CDR1 SGDLS, CDR2 YYNGEE. CDR3 DNA sequence: TGTGCCAGCAGCGCCGGTGACAGGGGCAGTCGCTATGGCTACACCTTC. Its translation: CASSAGDRGSRYGYTF. Full variable domain (outside the CDR3, taken from reference TRBV9 and TRBJ1-2): DSGVTQTPKHLITATGQRVTLRCSPRSGDLSVYWYQQSLDQGLQFLIQYYNGEERAKGNILERFSAQQFPDLHSELNLSSLELGDSALYFCASSAGDRGSRYGYTFGSGTRLTVV.

This chain joins TRBV5-1 and TRBJ1-4, with 8 nucleotides matching TRBD1. Trimming removed 4 bases from V and 4 bases from J; junction bases left unmatched: 9. The germline CDR1 and CDR2 sequences are SGHRS and YFSETQ. The CDR3 covers 16 residues. Here the CDR3 reads CASSPGRTGGNEKLFF. The CDR3, as DNA: TGCGCCAGCAGCCCTGGGCGTACAGGGGGTAATGAAAAACTGTTTTTT.

The J gene is TRBJ2-3, the V gene TRBV19, with 8 positions matching TRBD1. Looked up from germline, CDR1 is LNHDA and CDR2 is SQIVND (reference sequence). The CDR3 is 15 residues long. J gave up 1 base and V 4 bases, and 4 bases lay outside the gene matches. CDR3 sequence (DNA): TGTGCCAGTAGTACCGCAGGGGGCGGCACAGATACGCAGTATTTT. It codes for CASSTAGGGTDTQYF.

The chain is built from TRBV7-2 and TRBJ2-2, with 8 bases identical to TRBD2. Germline CDR1 reads SGHTA; CDR2 reads FQGNSA. The ends lost 4 bases at V and 1 base at J; junction bases unmatched: 5. The length of the CDR3 is 16 residues. CDR3 loop: CASSSSGGRNTGELFF. CDR3 bases: TGTGCCAGCAGCTCCAGCGGGGGCCGGAACACCGGGGAGCTGTTTTTT.

The chain carries TRBV12-2 and TRBJ2-5; the table assigns TRBD2, which was not confirmed against the DNA. The J call is doubtful: the DNA matches TRBJ2-7 better. TRBV12-2 is described as a pseudogene. The CDR3 covers 12 residues. CDR3 protein: CASRSRSYEQYF. The CDR3 DNA reads as TGTGCAAGTCGCTCCCGCTCCTACGAGCAGTACTTC.

V gene TRBV5-1 combines with J gene TRBJ2-1; TRBD1 matches 9 bases. The CDR3 is 16 residues long. Germline trimming cut 4 bases from V and 9 bases from J; bases unmatched to any gene: 14. Looked up from germline, CDR1 is SGHRS and CDR2 is YFSETQ. CDR3 bases: TGCGCCAGCAGCCCCCCGAATCTAGGACAGGGGAGTGAGCAGTTCTTC. This sequence encodes CASSPPNLGQGSEQFF. Variable domain in full (rest from reference TRBV5-1 and TRBJ2-1): KAGVTQTPRYLIKTRGQQVTLSCSPISGHRSVSWYQQTPGQGLQFLFEYFSETQRNKGNFPGRFSGRQFSNSRSEMNVSTLELGDSALYLCASSPPNLGQGSEQFFGPGTRLTVL.

This clone has only a few counts. The rearrangement links TRBV7-9 to TRBJ2-7; TRBD1 aligns across 8 bases. V dropped 4 bases and J dropped 3; count of bases not matched to a gene: 5. Germline-derived CDR1 and CDR2 are SEHNR and FQNEAQ (reference sequence). The CDR3 is 14 amino acids. This CDR3 is CASSSGQGDYEQYF. DNA for the CDR3: TGTGCCAGCAGCTCCGGACAGGGTGACTACGAGCAGTACTTC.

This clone was counted a single time. The chain couples TRBV27 to TRBJ1-5, with D perhaps matching TRBD1 (5 bases). Germline CDR1 MNHEY, CDR2 SMNVEV (reference sequence). The CDR3 totals 15 residues. Trimming took 3 bases from V and 2 from J, leaving 11 bases between them. Written as DNA, the CDR3 is TGTGCCAGCAGTTTGTCCCGCAGGGGCAATCAGCCCCAGCATTTT. Amino acids: CASSLSRRGNQPQHF.

This clone was seen once. The J gene is TRBJ2-7, the V gene TRBV10-1; D possibly corresponds to TRBD1 (6 bases). The germline CDR1 and CDR2 sequences are WNHNN and SYGVQD (reference sequence). The V end was cut by 7 bases, the J end by 3 bases, with 13 bases between. The CDR3 runs 13 residues. The CDR3 spells CASKPRDNYEQYF. Here the CDR3 DNA reads TGCGCCAGCAAGCCCCGGGACAACTACGAGCAGTACTTC.

The chain links TRBV27 to TRBJ2-7; TRBD1 aligns across 7 bases. Germline V lookup: CDR1 MNHEY, CDR2 SMNVEV (reference sequence). The CDR3 loop spans 15 amino acids. After removal of 5 bases from V and 2 bases from J, the junction contained 9 bases not matched to a gene. The CDR3 DNA reads TGTGCCAGCAGTCTTACAGGGGAAGGCGCCTACGAGCAGTACTTC. It specifies CASSLTGEGAYEQYF.

V gene TRBV5-1 combines with J gene TRBJ1-6; weak D call: TRBD1 (5 bases). The V gene's germline CDR1 is SGHRS and CDR2 YFSETQ. Deletions cut 3 bases from V and 2 bases from J, with 9 bases between. The CDR3 sequence is 15 residues long. The chain's CDR3 is CASSWGRAYNSPLHF. DNA of the CDR3: TGCGCCAGCAGCTGGGGCCGGGCCTATAATTCACCCCTCCACTTT.

The chain is built from TRBV5-1 and TRBJ2-5; 9 bases map to TRBD2. V lost 4 bases and J lost 5; bases outside the gene matches: 12. Germline lookup yields CDR1 SGHRS and CDR2 YFSETQ. This CDR3 has 16 amino acids. The CDR3 reads CASSLQARGGQETQYF. The CDR3 DNA is TGCGCCAGCAGCCTCCAGGCGCGGGGGGGCCAGGAGACCCAGTACTTC.

The chain uses TRBV12-2 and TRBJ1-1; the listed D gene, TRBD1, was not tested against the DNA. TRBV12-2 is a documented pseudogene. The CDR3 is made up of 17 amino acids. The CDR3 nucleotides are TGTGCAAGTCGCTTAGAAATCCCGGGACAGCGGTCCACTGAAGCTTTCTTT. Translating it yields CASRLEIPGQRSTEAFF.

The rearrangement uses TRBV30 and TRBJ2-7; D might be TRBD2 (7 bases). Deletions cut 2 bases from V and 7 bases from J, with 15 bases between. Germline CDR1 GTSNPN, CDR2 SVGIG (reference sequence). The CDR3 contains 13 residues. The CDR3, as DNA: TGTGCCTGGAGTCGACGGGGGGCGCAAGAGCAGTACTTC. This translates into CAWSRRGAQEQYF.

The V gene is TRBV30, the J gene TRBJ2-5; TRBD2 might be the D (5 bases). The germline V gene encodes CDR1 GTSNPN and CDR2 SVGIG (reference sequence). The V end lost 3 bases, the J end lost 5 bases, and 13 bases lay between the germline ends. This CDR3 region has 13 residues. CDR3 region: CAWSPPGVETQYF. CDR3 sequence (DNA): TGTGCCTGGAGCCCTCCCGGGGTCGAGACCCAGTACTTC.

This clone was seen once. This chain uses TRBV12-1 with TRBJ2-3; no check of the table's D call, TRBD2, against the DNA was made. TRBV12-1 represents a pseudogene. There are 18 residues in the CDR3. CDR3 DNA: TGTGCCAGCAGCTTTGAGGTTCTAGCGGGGAAGTTCACAGATACGCAGTATTTT. Translated, it gives CASSFEVLAGKFTDTQYF.

The chain has TRBV7-2 and TRBJ1-6, with D possibly matching TRBD1 (6 bases). The length of the CDR3 is 14 residues. V lost 7 bases and J lost 10, with 17 bases in between. Germline V CDR1 and CDR2: SGHTA, FQGNSA. The CDR3: CASIRGAGLSPLHF. The CDR3 nucleotides are TGTGCCAGCATCCGGGGGGCAGGGTTGTCACCCCTCCACTTT.

This rearrangement joins TRBV2 to TRBJ2-1, with TRBD2 matching 12 bases. The CDR3 spans 13 residues. With V trimmed by 3 bases and J by 14 bases, 5 bases remained unmatched. Germline assignment: CDR1 SNHLY and CDR2 FYNNEI. The CDR3 nucleotides read TGTGCCAGCAGTGACGGGACTAGCGGGTATAAGTTCTTC. This encodes CASSDGTSGYKFF.

The chain combines TRBV7-9 with TRBJ2-5, with D perhaps matching TRBD1 (7 bases). CDR1 is SEHNR and CDR2 is FQNEAQ in the germline V gene (reference sequence). V was clipped by 2 bases and J by 5 bases, with 9 bases between them. The CDR3 consists of 13 residues. The CDR3 DNA reads TGTGCCAGCAGCTTATCAGGGGGGGAGACCCAGTACTTC. Translation: CASSLSGGETQYF.

This clone was seen more than once but under ten times. The chain joins TRBV19 to TRBJ1-6; no reliable D call. The V gene lost 7 bases and the J gene lost 5 bases, with 6 bases spanning the gap. CDR1 and CDR2 from the germline V gene are LNHDA and SQIVND (reference sequence). CDR3 length equals 12 residues. The CDR3 loop reads CASTADNSPLHF. The CDR3 region has the DNA TGTGCCAGTACTGCAGATAATTCACCCCTCCACTTT.

The chain has TRBV14 and TRBJ1-6; D may be TRBD1 (5 bases). V shed 4 bases and J shed 8 bases, with 6 bases lying between them. Germline lookup yields CDR1 SGHDN and CDR2 FVKESK. CDR3 length: 12 residues. CDR3 amino acids: CASSPQDSPLHF. In nucleotides, the CDR3 is TGTGCCAGCAGCCCACAGGATTCACCCCTCCACTTT.

The chain has TRBV5-1 and TRBJ2-7, with D maybe TRBD1 (6 bases). Germline lookup yields CDR1 SGHRS and CDR2 YFSETQ. V lost 7 bases and J lost 5, with 22 bases in between. This CDR3 spans 15 amino acids. The CDR3 DNA follows: TGCGCCAGCTCCAGAGGACAGACCTCTCAGCACGAGCAGTACTTC. It codes for CASSRGQTSQHEQYF. The full variable domain, completed using reference TRBV5-1 and TRBJ2-7, is KAGVTQTPRYLIKTRGQQVTLSCSPISGHRSVSWYQQTPGQGLQFLFEYFSETQRNKGNFPGRFSGRQFSNSRSEMNVSTLELGDSALYLCASSRGQTSQHEQYFGPGTRLTVT.

This clone was seen a few times. This chain joins TRBV14 and TRBJ2-5; D is unclear. The CDR3 contains 13 residues. Trimming removed 1 base at V and 8 bases at J, with 11 bases between. Germline CDR1 reads SGHDN; CDR2 reads FVKESK. The CDR3 DNA is TGTGCCAGCAGCCAAGGGGCAATAGGTACCCAGTACTTC. Protein sequence: CASSQGAIGTQYF.

V gene TRBV11-2 combines with J gene TRBJ1-5; D unresolved. This CDR3 has 13 amino acids. Trimming shortened V by 8 bases and J by 0 bases, and 8 bases separated the two germline ends. The germline V gene encodes CDR1 SGHAT and CDR2 FQNNGV. Here the CDR3 DNA reads TGTGCCAGCGCGGGTTATAGCAATCAGCCCCAGCATTTT. Translating gives CASAGYSNQPQHF.

The CDR3 DNA is TGTGCCTGGAGCATGGACAGGTACAATCAGCCCCAGCATTTT. Its translation is CAWSMDRYNQPQHF. The V and J genes are TRBV30 and TRBJ1-5, with 7 positions matching TRBD1. The CDR3 sequence is 14 residues long. The V gene end was trimmed by 3 bases and the J gene end by 3 bases; junction bases not matched to a gene: 5. Germline V lookup: CDR1 GTSNPN, CDR2 SVGIG (reference sequence).

The chain is built from TRBV7-2 and TRBJ2-1; a possible D gene is TRBD1 (5 bases). Looked up from germline, CDR1 is SGHTA and CDR2 is FQGNSA. V was pared by 3 bases and J by 8 bases, with 11 bases between. The CDR3 totals 13 residues. The CDR3 loop reads CASSFQGAYEQFF. CDR3 nucleotides: TGTGCCAGCAGCTTTCAAGGGGCTTATGAGCAGTTCTTC.

Turning to this clone: The sample has other DNA sequences that encode this CDR3 too. CDR3 sequence: CASSFTQGTHEQYF. The CDR3 bases are TGTGCCAGCAGCTTCACACAGGGTACCCACGAGCAGTACTTC. The gene calls are TRBV7-2 and TRBJ2-7; a possible D gene is TRBD1 (6 bases). The CDR3 is 14 residues long. Trimming removed 3 bases at V and 5 bases at J, with 14 bases between. Per the germline V gene, CDR1 is SGHTA and CDR2 is FQGNSA.

This sequence joins TRBV5-1 and TRBJ1-5; possible D gene TRBD1, 5 bases. This CDR3 is 16 amino acids long. The germline CDR1 and CDR2 sequences are SGHRS and YFSETQ. V shed 2 bases and J shed 0 bases, with 12 bases lying between them. The CDR3 bases are TGCGCCAGCAGCTTAGGGGTGGGCAGTAGCAATCAGCCCCAGCATTTT. Translation: CASSLGVGSSNQPQHF.

This chain joins TRBV9 and TRBJ2-5; 10 nucleotides agree with TRBD2. V lost 1 base, J lost 1 base, and 4 bases stayed unmatched. Germline V gene lookup returns CDR1 SGDLS and CDR2 YYNGEE. This CDR3 is 16 amino acids long. DNA of the CDR3: TGTGCCAGCAGCGTAAATAGCGGGGGGCTCCAAGAGACCCAGTACTTC. Translated, it gives CASSVNSGGLQETQYF.

The gene calls are TRBV29-1 and TRBJ2-5, with D maybe TRBD2 (6 bases). Per germline, CDR1 SQVTM and CDR2 ANQGSEA. The CDR3 runs 12 residues. Trimming shortened V by 8 bases and J by 5 bases, and 15 bases separated the two germline ends. The CDR3 protein is CSLSGSRETQYF. The CDR3 bases are TGCAGCCTTAGCGGCTCACGGGAGACCCAGTACTTC.